This paragraph covers one T cell receptor (beta chain) sequence. The sample originates from a study of blood T cell repertoires in COVID-19. Only in-frame clones appear in the TCRdb table, and some are missing; sequencing was by immunoSEQ multiplex PCR. Among 150,000 to 180,000 clones, 65% to 90% were seen once, and the ten largest hold just over 9.5%. CDR1 and CDR2 (germline): LGHNA, YSLEER. The CDR3 has 15 amino acids. V lost 0 bases, J lost 5 bases, and 13 bases lay in between. The TCR sequence derives from a woman between 45 and 60 years old with acute or convalescent COVID-19. Material: peripheral blood. V gene TRBV4-3 combines with J gene TRBJ2-5; D perhaps matches TRBD2 (6 bases). CDR3: CASSQEGRRGETQYF. DNA of the CDR3: TGCGCCAGCAGCCAAGAGGGGAGGAGAGGGGAGACCCAGTACTTC.